These T cell receptor beta chains were read from a single sample in a study of cytomegalovirus exposure and HLA in healthy donors. The table came from immunoSEQ multiplex PCR; TCRdb's copy has only in-frame clones and leaves some out. The sample has roughly 310,000 clones, around 90% seen once. The sequenced sample was PBMCs. The receptors here all came from a man aged 30 to 39 in good health and CMV-seronegative. The CDR3 runs from the conserved cysteine through the conserved F or W. A D gene is named only where the DNA matches it firmly. Where a row states a size, it is once, few, many or the class of an expanded clone; other rows omit it.

>.|TRBJ2-3|TRBV27|TRBD1
CASSLEDRVTDTQYF
TGTGCCAGCAGTTTAGAGGACAGGGTAACAGATACGCAGTATTTT
>.|TRBJ2-3|TRBV7-2|.
CASSLGGGGDTQYF
TGTGCCAGCAGCTTGGGAGGGGGAGGGGATACGCAGTATTTT
>.|TRBJ1-2|TRBV2|TRBD1
CASSRDRVFDGYTF
TGTGCCAGCAGCCGGGACAGGGTTTTTGATGGCTACACCTTC
>.|TRBJ2-1|TRBV10-3|.
CAISKVSGSSYNEQFF
TGTGCCATCAGCAAGGTTTCCGGGAGCTCCTACAATGAGCAGTTCTTC
>.|TRBJ2-7|TRBV11-2|.
CASSSPQGASSYEQYF
TGTGCCAGCAGCTCCCCTCAAGGAGCGAGCTCCTACGAGCAGTACTTC
>.|TRBJ1-5|TRBV6-1|.
CASSEAPQGLRQPQHF
TGTGCCAGCAGTGAAGCCCCTCAGGGGCTTCGACAGCCCCAGCATTTT
>.|TRBJ1-2|TRBV11-2|.
CASNPSGVGGYTF
TGTGCCAGCAACCCATCAGGGGTTGGTGGCTACACCTTC
>.|TRBJ2-1|TRBV11-3|.
CASSSSGLAYNEQFF
TGTGCCAGCAGCTCAAGCGGCCTAGCTTACAATGAGCAGTTCTTC
>.|TRBJ1-5|TRBV30|.
CAWRENSNQPQHF
TGTGCCTGGAGGGAGAATAGCAATCAGCCCCAGCATTTT
>.|TRBJ2-7|TRBV15|TRBD2
CATSRDKSGVSYEQYF
TGTGCCACCAGCAGAGATAAAAGCGGGGTTTCCTACGAGCAGTACTTC
>.|TRBJ1-4|TRBV30|TRBD1
CAWSATRTGINEKLFF
TGCGCCTGGAGTGCAACCCGGACAGGGATTAATGAAAAACTGTTTTTT
>once|TRBJ2-1|TRBV7-2|TRBD2
CASSPSGGRNEQFF
TGTGCCAGCAGCCCAAGCGGGGGGCGGAATGAGCAGTTCTTC
>.|TRBJ1-2|TRBV27|TRBD1
CASSQAWDRVYYGYTF
TGTGCCAGCAGTCAGGCATGGGACAGGGTTTACTATGGCTACACCTTC
>.|TRBJ1-4|TRBV4-3|TRBD1
CASSPGIAGQGGNEKLFF
TGCGCCAGCAGTCCAGGAATAGCGGGACAGGGAGGAAATGAAAAACTGTTTTTT
>.|TRBJ1-4|TRBV7-2|.
CASSIDRSTNEKLFF
TGTGCCAGCAGCATAGACAGATCAACTAATGAAAAACTGTTTTTT
>.|TRBJ2-3|TRBV15|.
CATSRVGYGTVSTDTQYF
TGTGCCACCAGCAGAGTGGGCTATGGTACAGTTAGCACAGATACGCAGTATTTT
>once|TRBJ1-5|TRBV7-8|.
CASSLGRQGKQPQHF
TGTGCCAGCAGCTTAGGCCGTCAGGGAAAGCAGCCCCAGCATTTT
>.|TRBJ2-2|TRBV19|TRBD2
CASSTGQRGGDTGELFF
TGTGCCAGTAGTACGGGTCAGCGGGGGGGCGACACCGGGGAGCTGTTTTTT
>.|TRBJ2-3|TRBV7-2|TRBD2
CASSQKGLAGGDTQYF
TGTGCCAGCAGCCAAAAAGGACTAGCGGGGGGAGATACGCAGTATTTT
>.|TRBJ1-5|TRBV4-1|.
CASSQVYISNQPQHF
TGCGCCAGCAGCCAAGTGTATATTAGCAATCAGCCCCAGCATTTT
>.|TRBJ2-3|TRBV5-1|.
CASSLVARSDTQYF
TGCGCCAGCAGCTTGGTCGCCAGATCAGATACGCAGTATTTT
>.|TRBJ1-6|TRBV4-1|.
CASSQDGRAGSSPLHF
TGCGCCAGCAGCCAAGATGGCCGAGCAGGAAGCTCACCCCTCCACTTT
>.|TRBJ1-1|TRBV19|.
CASSRRGESGAFF
TGTGCCAGTAGTCGCCGGGGTGAGAGTGGAGCTTTCTTT
>once|TRBJ2-2|TRBV5-1|TRBD1
CASSLTGDVTGELFF
TGCGCCAGCAGCTTGACAGGGGACGTCACCGGGGAGCTGTTTTTT
>few|TRBJ1-2|TRBV18|TRBD1
CASSRGQGNYGYTF
TGTGCCAGCTCACGGGGACAGGGCAACTATGGCTACACCTTC
>.|TRBJ2-2|TRBV5-4|TRBD2
CASSFFGGTGELFF
TGTGCCAGCAGCTTTTTCGGGGGGACCGGGGAGCTGTTTTTT